These 5 T cell receptor beta chains came from one sample sequenced in a study of T-cell reconstitution after alpha-beta-depleted transplantation in children. Unique molecular identifiers tagged the TCRbeta library. MiXCR, applied by TCRdb to the PCR reads, yields one record per CDR3 protein. Of approximately 500,000 distinct CDR3 sequences in the sample, 20% to 30% were seen once. The sample here was PBMCs, taken before TCRalphabeta/CD19-depleted stem cell transplant. These receptors all stem from a boy younger than two with Wiskott-Aldrich syndrome, due to receive a stem cell transplant.

This chain links TRBV20-1 with TRBJ2-3; 12 bases are a match to TRBD2. Per germline, CDR1 DFQATT and CDR2 SNEGSKA (reference sequence). The CDR3 totals 18 residues. V shed 0 bases and J 0 bases; nucleotides not matched to a gene: 7. CDR3 protein: CSARDILAGGYSTDTQYF. CDR3 in DNA: TGCAGTGCTAGAGATATCCTAGCGGGAGGGTATAGCACAGATACGCAGTATTTT.

This clonotype turned up a few times. The V gene is TRBV12-3 or TRBV12-4, the J gene TRBJ1-1; 7 bases line up with TRBD1. After removal of 1 base from V and 12 bases from J, the junction contained 5 bases not matched to a gene. The CDR3 length is 12 residues. The CDR3 reads CASSLEQGIPFF. The CDR3 bases are TGTGCCAGCAGTTTAGAACAGGGGATCCCTTTCTTT.

This clonotype showed up just a few times. This chain links TRBV30 with TRBJ1-1; the match to TRBD1 covers 8 bases. The CDR3 is 12 residues long. The V segment lost 8 bases and the J segment 4 bases; nucleotides outside the gene matches: 6. Germline V gene sequence: CDR1 GTSNPN, CDR2 SVGIG (reference sequence). For the CDR3, the DNA is TGTGCCGGTGGGCAGGGGGCCACTGAAGCTTTCTTT. Translating it yields CAGGQGATEAFF.

J is TRBJ2-5 and V is TRBV12-3 or TRBV12-4, with D possibly TRBD1 on 5 matching bases. The CDR3 is 20 amino acids. The germline V and J ends were trimmed by 2 bases and 4 bases, with 29 bases remaining between them. CDR3 amino acids: CASSLWGGGLGPYSRETQYF. CDR3 DNA: TGTGCCAGCAGTTTATGGGGCGGCGGTCTAGGGCCCTACTCAAGAGAGACCCAGTACTTC.

There are a few counts of this clonotype. This rearrangement joins TRBV29-1 to TRBJ2-5; D remains ambiguous. The CDR3 sequence is 13 residues long. The germline V gene has CDR1 SQVTM and CDR2 ANQGSEA. V was clipped by 1 base and J by 3 bases, with 9 bases between them. The CDR3 spells CSVEGVSKETQYF. The CDR3 nucleotides read TGCAGCGTTGAAGGTGTCAGCAAAGAGACCCAGTACTTC.